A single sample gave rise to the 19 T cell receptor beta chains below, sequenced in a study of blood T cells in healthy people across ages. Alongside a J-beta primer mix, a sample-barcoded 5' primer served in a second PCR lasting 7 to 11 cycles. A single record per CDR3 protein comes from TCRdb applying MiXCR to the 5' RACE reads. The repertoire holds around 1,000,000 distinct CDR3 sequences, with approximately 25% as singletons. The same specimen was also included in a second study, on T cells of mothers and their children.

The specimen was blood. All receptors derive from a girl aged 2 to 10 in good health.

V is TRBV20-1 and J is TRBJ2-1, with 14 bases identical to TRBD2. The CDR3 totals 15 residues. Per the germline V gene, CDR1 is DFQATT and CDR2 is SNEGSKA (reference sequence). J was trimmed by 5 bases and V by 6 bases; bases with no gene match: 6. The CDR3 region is CSAETSGRADNEQFF. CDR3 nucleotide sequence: TGCAGTGCCGAGACTAGCGGGAGGGCCGACAATGAGCAGTTCTTC.

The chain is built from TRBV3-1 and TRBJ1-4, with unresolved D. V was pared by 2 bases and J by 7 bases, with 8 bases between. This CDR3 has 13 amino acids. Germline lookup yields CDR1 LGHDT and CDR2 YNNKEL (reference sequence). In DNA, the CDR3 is TGTGCCAGCAGCCAAAATGGGGTTGAAAAACTGTTTTTT. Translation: CASSQNGVEKLFF.

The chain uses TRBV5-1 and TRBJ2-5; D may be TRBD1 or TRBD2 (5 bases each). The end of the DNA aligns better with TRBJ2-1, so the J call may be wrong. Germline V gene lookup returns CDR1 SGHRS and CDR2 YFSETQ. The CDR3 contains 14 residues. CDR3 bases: TGCGCCAGCAGTGCCGGGACCCCAAACAATGAGCAGTTCTTC. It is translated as CASSAGTPNNEQFF.

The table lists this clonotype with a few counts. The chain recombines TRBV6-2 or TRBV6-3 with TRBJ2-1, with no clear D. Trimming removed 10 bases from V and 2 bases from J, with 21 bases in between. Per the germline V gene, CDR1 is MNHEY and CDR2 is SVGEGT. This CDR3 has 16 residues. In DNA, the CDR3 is TGTGCCACCGCTAGGACCTCTGTGACACCCTACAATGAGCAGTTCTTC. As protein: CATARTSVTPYNEQFF.

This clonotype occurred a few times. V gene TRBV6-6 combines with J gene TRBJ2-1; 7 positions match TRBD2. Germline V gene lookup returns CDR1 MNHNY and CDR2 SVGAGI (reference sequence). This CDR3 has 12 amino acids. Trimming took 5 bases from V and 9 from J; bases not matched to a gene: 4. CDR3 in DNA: TGTGCCAGCAGTGGAACTAGCGCTGAGCAGTTCTTC. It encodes CASSGTSAEQFF.

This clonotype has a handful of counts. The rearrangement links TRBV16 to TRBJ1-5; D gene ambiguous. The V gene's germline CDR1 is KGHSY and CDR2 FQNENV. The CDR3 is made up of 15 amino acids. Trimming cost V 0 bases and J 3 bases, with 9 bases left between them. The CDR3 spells CASSQSGSFNQPQHF. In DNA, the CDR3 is TGTGCCAGCAGCCAATCGGGAAGTTTCAATCAGCCCCAGCATTTT.

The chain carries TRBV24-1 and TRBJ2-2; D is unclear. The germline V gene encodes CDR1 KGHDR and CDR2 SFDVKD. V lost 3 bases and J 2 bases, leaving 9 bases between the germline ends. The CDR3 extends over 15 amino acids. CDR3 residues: CATSDGLINTGELFF. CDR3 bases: TGTGCCACCAGTGATGGGCTGATAAACACCGGGGAGCTGTTTTTT.

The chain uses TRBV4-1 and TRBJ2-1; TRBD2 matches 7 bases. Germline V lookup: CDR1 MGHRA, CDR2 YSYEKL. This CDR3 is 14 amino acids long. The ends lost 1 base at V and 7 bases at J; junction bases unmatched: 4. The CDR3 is CASSQVLAVNEQFF. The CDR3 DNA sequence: TGCGCCAGCAGCCAAGTTCTAGCGGTAAATGAGCAGTTCTTC.

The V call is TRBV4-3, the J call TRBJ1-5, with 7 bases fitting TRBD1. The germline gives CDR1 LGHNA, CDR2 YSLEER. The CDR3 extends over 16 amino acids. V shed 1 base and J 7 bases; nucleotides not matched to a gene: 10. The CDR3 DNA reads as TGCGCCAGCAGCCAAGGTAGGCAGGACAGGCTCCAGCCCCAGCATTTT. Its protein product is CASSQGRQDRLQPQHF.

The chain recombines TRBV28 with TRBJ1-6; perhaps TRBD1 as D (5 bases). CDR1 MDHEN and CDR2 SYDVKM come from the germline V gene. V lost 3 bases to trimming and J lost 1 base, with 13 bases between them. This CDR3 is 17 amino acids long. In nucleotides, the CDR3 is TGTGCCAGCAGTTTGGTGGGGGGAAGGTCCTATAATTCACCCCTCCACTTT. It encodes CASSLVGGRSYNSPLHF.

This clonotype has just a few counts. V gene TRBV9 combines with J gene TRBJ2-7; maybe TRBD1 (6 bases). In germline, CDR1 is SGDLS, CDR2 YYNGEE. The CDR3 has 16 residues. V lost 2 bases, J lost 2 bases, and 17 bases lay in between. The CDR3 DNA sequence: TGTGCCAGCAGCGTGGCCGGGACAACGGTTCCCTACGAGCAGTACTTC. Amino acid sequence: CASSVAGTTVPYEQYF.

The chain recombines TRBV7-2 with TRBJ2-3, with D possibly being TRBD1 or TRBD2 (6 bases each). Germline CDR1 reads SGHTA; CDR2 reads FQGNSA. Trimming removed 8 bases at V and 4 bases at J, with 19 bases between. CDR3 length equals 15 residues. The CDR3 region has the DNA TGTGCCAGCTCCTCCTTGGGGGGCTTGCCAGATACGCAGTATTTT. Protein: CASSSLGGLPDTQYF. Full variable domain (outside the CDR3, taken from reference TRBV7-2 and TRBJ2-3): GAGVSQSPSNKVTEKGKDVELRCDPISGHTALYWYRQSLGQGLEFLIYFQGNSAPDKSGLPSDRFSAERTGGSVSTLTIQRTQQEDSAVYLCASSSLGGLPDTQYFGPGTRLTVL.

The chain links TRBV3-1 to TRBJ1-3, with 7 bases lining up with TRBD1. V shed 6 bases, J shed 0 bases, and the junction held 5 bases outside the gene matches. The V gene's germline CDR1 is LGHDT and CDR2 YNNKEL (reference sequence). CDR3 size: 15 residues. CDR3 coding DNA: TGTGCCAGCAGTCCGACAGGGCACTCTGGAAACACCATATATTTT. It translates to CASSPTGHSGNTIYF.

This CDR3 is CASSFMRSSYNEQFF. The DNA of the CDR3 is TGTGCCAGCAGCTTTATGAGGTCCTCCTACAATGAGCAGTTCTTC. V and J are TRBV11-1 and TRBJ2-1; D gene ambiguous. V lost 3 bases to trimming and J lost 0 bases, with 9 bases between them. Germline-derived CDR1 and CDR2 are SGHAT and FQDESV (reference sequence). CDR3 length: 15 residues.

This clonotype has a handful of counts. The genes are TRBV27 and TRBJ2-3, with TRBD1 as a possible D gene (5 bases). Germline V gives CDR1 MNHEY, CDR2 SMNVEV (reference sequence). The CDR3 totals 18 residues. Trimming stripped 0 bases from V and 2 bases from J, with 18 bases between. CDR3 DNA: TGTGCCAGCAGTTTATCGGGGCAGGCTTACATTCCCACAGATACGCAGTATTTT. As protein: CASSLSGQAYIPTDTQYF.

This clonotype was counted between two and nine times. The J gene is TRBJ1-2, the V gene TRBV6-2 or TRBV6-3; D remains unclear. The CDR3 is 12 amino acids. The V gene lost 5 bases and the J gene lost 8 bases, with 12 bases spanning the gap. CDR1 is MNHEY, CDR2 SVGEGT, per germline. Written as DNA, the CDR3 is TGTGCCAGCAGTGCGGGGTTGCGAGGCTACACCTTC. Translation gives CASSAGLRGYTF.

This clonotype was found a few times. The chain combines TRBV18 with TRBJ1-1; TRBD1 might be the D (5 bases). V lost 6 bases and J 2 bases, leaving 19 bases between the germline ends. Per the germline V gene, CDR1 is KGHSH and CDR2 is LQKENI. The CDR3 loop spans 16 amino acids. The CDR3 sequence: CASSQGVGTDNTEAFF. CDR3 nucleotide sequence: TGTGCCAGCTCCCAAGGGGTTGGAACAGACAACACTGAAGCTTTCTTT.

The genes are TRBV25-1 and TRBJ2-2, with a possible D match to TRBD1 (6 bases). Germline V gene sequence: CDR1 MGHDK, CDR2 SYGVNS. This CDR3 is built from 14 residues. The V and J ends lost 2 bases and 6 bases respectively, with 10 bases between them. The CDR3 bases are TGTGCCAGCAGTGAAAGGGGGAAAGCCGGGGAGCTGTTTTTT. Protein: CASSERGKAGELFF.

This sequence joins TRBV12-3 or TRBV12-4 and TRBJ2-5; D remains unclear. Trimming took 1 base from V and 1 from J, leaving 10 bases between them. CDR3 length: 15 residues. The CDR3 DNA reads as TGTGCCAGCAGTTTAGGTCGGCTGTCCCAAGAGACCCAGTACTTC. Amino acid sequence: CASSLGRLSQETQYF.